Sequencing of this T cell receptor (beta chain) was carried out in a study of CD8+ T cells in alopecia areata (dated by TCRdb to between 2017 and 2018). Broadly, across the study: The treated patients took part in an open-label pilot trial in which moderate-to-severe alopecia areata was treated with oral tofacitinib at 5 to 10 mg twice daily. On the human side, TCRbeta sequencing was run on scalp tissue and on sorted CD4+ and CD8+ peripheral blood T cells from healthy controls and from alopecia areata patients with either patchy or totalis/universalis disease. The RNA source kit depended on sample type: the PAXgene miRNA kit for fixed scalp, the miRNeasy kit for PBMCs, and the RNeasy kit for mouse skin. High-throughput TCRbeta sequencing was used to examine T cell clonal expansion in alopecia areata in both the C3H/HeJ mouse model and human patients. Amplification of TCRbeta CDR3 regions was done by immunoSEQ multiplex PCR using 35 Vbeta forward primers and 13 Jbeta reverse primers. Scalp clonality was compared across normal scalp (n=4), patchy alopecia areata scalp (n=8), and alopecia totalis/universalis scalp (n=8). Tofacitinib-treated patients had biopsies at baseline and at 4 and 24 weeks of treatment, with a later scalp biopsy in several patients. Tofacitinib was given for 6 to 18 months, followed by 6 months of follow-up off drug to assess delayed response and recurrence. Beyond this particular receptor, the publication reports: Compared with mice, TCR sequences shared between patients were less clear, possibly partly because of HLA diversity across the patient population. Scalp TCR repertoire analysis is complicated because resident alphabeta T cells in normal human skin are also sequenced, whereas mouse skin is dominated by gammadelta T cells. Higher clonality and more expanded CD8+ clones were observed in lesional scalp than in normal scalp, particularly in alopecia totalis/universalis, a finding suggestive of antigenic drive.

This specimen's time point label, per the study, means: baseline before oral tofacitinib. From alopecia areata patients, peripheral blood was collected along with lesional scalp punch biopsies. PBMCs were separated by density centrifugation and stained for CD3, CD4 and CD8, after which CD4+ and CD8+ T cells were sorted on a FACSAria. With regard to this clone: Its antigen target is currently unknown. The input lacks base qualities; no much larger clone sits a single base away.

The germline V gene provides CDR1 MGHDK and CDR2 SYGVNS. V is reduced by 5 bases and J by 6 bases, leaving a spacing of 14 bases between them. The CDR3 covers 13 residues, taking in both the cysteine and the phenylalanine. Only CDR3 DNA remains: 39 bases, in frame from the first base. The library was prepared using the immunoSEQ multiplex PCR assay. For TCR sequencing, RNA was extracted from every sample and reverse transcribed into cDNA to serve as template. SuperScript III was used to make first-strand cDNA, primed with a 2:1 mix of oligo-dT and random hexamers. A synthetic immune receptor repertoire was used to gauge amplification bias, and whatever bias remained was removed computationally. Processing in the source paper ran as follows. Raw reads were preprocessed to remove errors, and CDR3 was defined by IMGT conventions from the conserved cysteine to phenylalanine. Clonality was computed as 1 minus the Shannon entropy, with the entropy normalized by log2 of the number of productive unique TCRs. CD4 or CD8 identity of scalp clones was inferred by cross-referencing scalp TCRbeta sequences with sorted blood CD4 and CD8 repertoires. Entries here come from immuneACCESS through TCRdb and include only in-frame sequences with V and J called. Some clones fail to appear in such tables; in the studies checked, an unresolved V gene covers under half of the shortfall, and the cause of the remainder is unknown. Clone size and the V and J calls come from that table; the DNA yielded D and trimming. The sample table shows over 150,000 clones, and roughly 60% are seen once. Around 1.6% of the sample rests with the top ten.

Recombination linked TRBV25-1 to TRBJ2-7; TRBD1 is a weak D gene call, 6 bases matching. The source material was CD4+ T cells sorted from blood, sampled at week 0. The receptor's source is a human donor with alopecia areata. The CDR3 has the sequence CASSNQGLAEQYF. Read as DNA, the sequence is TGTGCCAGCAGTAACCAGGGGTTAGCCGAGCAGTACTTC.